One sample yielded the 9 T cell receptor beta chains listed below, sequenced in a study of blood T cell repertoires in COVID-19 (dated by TCRdb to 2018 to 2020). Library method: the immunoSEQ multiplex PCR assay. What TCRdb holds here is the immuneACCESS table cut down to in-frame rearrangements. Part of the clones is not present; checked against another copy, under half of the missing clones reflect an unresolved V gene, and the others are unexplained. The table for this sample lists around 140,000 clones; roughly three quarters of them were counted only once. The ten largest account for 1.9% of the sample. Sequencing was carried out using peripheral blood. The receptors were sampled from a woman in her seventies with acute or convalescent COVID-19.

This clone has a handful of counts. The same CDR3 can be traced to other DNA sequences in this sample. The chain joins TRBV6-5 to TRBJ2-5; 9 bases agree with TRBD1. With V trimmed by 2 bases and J by 4 bases, 5 bases remained unmatched. Germline loops: CDR1 MNHEY, CDR2 SVGAGI. The CDR3 extends over 15 amino acids. This CDR3 is CASSYQGQGRETQYF. The CDR3, as DNA: TGTGCCAGCAGTTACCAGGGACAGGGACGAGAGACCCAGTACTTC.

The chain has TRBV4-3 and TRBJ2-1, with 13 bases lining up with TRBD2. Germline CDR1 and CDR2: LGHNA and YSLEER. Trimming took 4 bases from V and 7 from J; bases not matched to a gene: 10. The CDR3 spans 17 residues. CDR3 DNA sequence: TGCGCCAGCAGCCGGTATACGACTAGCGGGGGGAATAATGAGCAGTTCTTC. Translating gives CASSRYTTSGGNNEQFF.

The chain employs TRBV11-2 and TRBJ2-2, with TRBD1 identical over 11 bases. The junction had 9 bases not matched to a gene; V was cut back by 7 bases and J by 8 bases. Germline V gene lookup returns CDR1 SGHAT and CDR2 FQNNGV. This CDR3 comprises 15 residues. CDR3 amino acids: CASTPGQGELGELFF. In DNA, the CDR3 is TGTGCCAGCACCCCGGGACAGGGGGAATTGGGGGAGCTGTTTTTT.

The rearrangement uses TRBV2 and TRBJ2-2, with 8 bases lining up with TRBD1. Germline V gives CDR1 SNHLY, CDR2 FYNNEI. The V and J ends lost 1 base and 5 bases, in that order; junction bases with no gene match: 0. This CDR3 contains 14 residues. The CDR3 region is CASSEGTGTGELFF. Here the CDR3 DNA reads TGTGCCAGCAGTGAAGGGACAGGGACCGGGGAGCTGTTTTTT.

The chain has TRBV18 and TRBJ2-6, with 8 bases aligning to TRBD1. The CDR3 is 17 amino acids. The V gene's germline CDR1 is KGHSH and CDR2 LQKENI. V trimming: 2 bases; J trimming: 0 bases; junction bases outside the gene matches: 3. Here the CDR3 reads CASSPRTGSSGANVLTF. The CDR3 nucleotides read TGTGCCAGCTCACCAAGGACAGGGAGCTCTGGGGCCAACGTCCTGACTTTC.

The chain is built from TRBV3-1 (or the pseudogene TRBV3-2) and TRBJ1-1, with D perhaps matching TRBD1 (5 bases). V was shortened by 2 bases and J by 3 bases, with 16 bases between the two germline ends. The CDR3 loop spans 16 amino acids. CDR1 LGHDT and CDR2 YNNKEL come from the germline V gene (reference sequence). This chain's CDR3 is CASSQRPGGGHTEAFF. In DNA form, the CDR3 reads TGTGCCAGCAGCCAAAGGCCCGGGGGTGGTCACACTGAAGCTTTCTTT.

This rearrangement joins TRBV19 to TRBJ1-4; D is perhaps TRBD1 (5 bases). The germline gives CDR1 LNHDA, CDR2 SQIVND (reference sequence). The CDR3 is made up of 16 amino acids. V was trimmed by 6 bases and J by 8 bases, leaving 22 bases between them. CDR3 region: CASRTHLGGVNEKLFF. DNA for the CDR3: TGTGCCAGTAGAACTCACCTCGGGGGGGTCAACGAAAAACTGTTTTTT.

V and J are TRBV19 and TRBJ2-2; TRBD1 is a possible D gene (5 bases). The CDR3 length is 16 residues. V lost 3 bases to trimming and J lost 5 bases, with 16 bases between them. Per the germline V gene, CDR1 is LNHDA and CDR2 is SQIVND (reference sequence). The CDR3 DNA reads as TGTGCCAGTAGTATCGGAAGGACAAGAGTAACCGGGGAGCTGTTTTTT. Its translation is CASSIGRTRVTGELFF. Based on the CDR3 plus reference TRBV19 and TRBJ2-2, the full variable domain is DGGITQSPKYLFRKEGQNVTLSCEQNLNHDAMYWYRQDPGQGLRLIYYSQIVNDFQKGDIAEGYSVSREKKESFPLTVTSAQKNPTAFYLCASSIGRTRVTGELFFGEGSRLTVL.

This clone was counted ten times or more. The chain carries TRBV5-4 and TRBJ2-2; a possible D gene is TRBD1 (6 bases). V dropped 9 bases and J dropped 7 bases, with 13 bases sitting between them. This CDR3 is built from 12 residues. The germline V gene encodes CDR1 SGHNT and CDR2 YYREEE (reference sequence). CDR3 sequence: CATRGGSGELFF. CDR3 coding DNA: TGTGCCACCAGAGGGGGTAGCGGGGAGCTGTTTTTT.